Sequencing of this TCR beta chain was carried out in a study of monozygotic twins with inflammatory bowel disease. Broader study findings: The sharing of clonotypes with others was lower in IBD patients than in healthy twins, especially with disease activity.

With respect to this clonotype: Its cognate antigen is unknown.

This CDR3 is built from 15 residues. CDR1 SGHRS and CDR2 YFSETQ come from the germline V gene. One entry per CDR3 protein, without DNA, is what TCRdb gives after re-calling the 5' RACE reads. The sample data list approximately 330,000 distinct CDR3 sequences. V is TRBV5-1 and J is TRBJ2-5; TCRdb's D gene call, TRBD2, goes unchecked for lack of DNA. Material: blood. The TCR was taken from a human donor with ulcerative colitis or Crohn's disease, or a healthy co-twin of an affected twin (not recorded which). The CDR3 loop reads CASASYSGTQETQYF.